These 21 T cell receptor beta chains were all obtained from the same sample, sequenced in a study of a mutant IDH1 vaccine in newly diagnosed glioma. These receptors are not linked to any known antigen. Only in-frame clones appear in the TCRdb table, and some are missing; sequencing was by immunoSEQ multiplex PCR. The repertoire holds around 31,000 clones, with more than 55% as singletons. Time point in this sample: week 5, during vaccination. Vaccinated patients received 300 ug of mutant IDH1 20-mer peptide per dose, with topical imiquimod. The starting material was PBMCs, obtained from a glioma patient whose treatment included an IDH1 peptide vaccine. The receptor set was obtained from a young woman with glioma.

The rearrangement joins TRBV10-3 to TRBJ1-6; D is perhaps TRBD1 (6 bases). The V gene's germline CDR1 is ENHRY and CDR2 SYGVKD. V was trimmed by 3 bases and J by 7 bases, leaving 16 bases between them. The CDR3 sequence is 16 residues long. CDR3 residues: CAISDSGGPENSPLHF. The CDR3, as DNA: TGTGCCATCAGTGATTCCGGGGGGCCTGAAAATTCACCCCTCCACTTT.

The genes are TRBV6-1 and TRBJ1-2, with D hard to call. The CDR3 sequence is 14 residues long. V was cut by 3 bases and J by 2 bases, with 10 bases left in between. Germline V gives CDR1 MNHNS, CDR2 SASEGT. CDR3 sequence reads: CASSEGGPNYGYTF. As DNA, the CDR3 is TGTGCCAGCAGTGAGGGCGGCCCGAACTATGGCTACACCTTC.

J is TRBJ1-5 and V is TRBV5-4; the match to TRBD1 covers 7 bases. This CDR3 comprises 13 residues. In germline, CDR1 is SGHNT, CDR2 YYREEE (reference sequence). V trimming: 4 bases; J trimming: 9 bases; junction bases outside the gene matches: 7. The CDR3 DNA follows: TGTGCCAGCAGCCGGGACAGCGCTGGGCCCCAGCATTTT. As protein: CASSRDSAGPQHF.

This clone was observed a few times. The chain uses TRBV19 and TRBJ2-2, with D perhaps given as TRBD1 or TRBD2 (6 bases each). In germline, CDR1 is LNHDA, CDR2 SQIVND (reference sequence). The CDR3 is 15 residues long. The V and J ends lost 3 bases and 5 bases respectively, with 13 bases between them. The CDR3: CASSIPGALTGELFF. CDR3 nucleotide sequence: TGTGCCAGTAGTATTCCGGGGGCCTTGACCGGGGAGCTGTTTTTT.

The chain has TRBV21-1 and TRBJ1-4; the table gives TRBD1 as D, unverified against the DNA. TRBV21-1 is marked as a pseudogene. This CDR3 is 14 amino acids long. CDR3 protein: CASSSQVECEKLFF. As DNA, the CDR3 is TGTGCCAGCAGCAGCCAGGTAGAATGTGAAAAACTGTTTTTT.

Remarks on this clone: The junction does not match germline at one end; this may be a read error. This chain joins TRBV6-5 and TRBJ1-2; D is unresolved. The germline gives CDR1 MNHEY, CDR2 SVGAGI. The CDR3 extends over 9 amino acids. In nucleotides, the CDR3 is TGTGCCAGCATTACGGACGTCAGCTTC. Translating it yields CASITDVSF.

The V gene is TRBV7-9, the J gene TRBJ2-7; D call uncertain. The CDR3 sequence is 13 residues long. Germline lookup yields CDR1 SEHNR and CDR2 FQNEAQ (reference sequence). Trimming took off 1 base at V and 6 bases at J, with 10 bases between the two ends. The CDR3 nucleotides read TGTGCCAGCAGCTTAGGGCAGCGACCCGAGCAGTACTTC. It encodes CASSLGQRPEQYF.

V and J are TRBV9 and TRBJ2-7; D unresolved. Trimming pared 0 bases from V and 2 bases from J, leaving 12 bases between. The CDR3 consists of 15 residues. Germline V gives CDR1 SGDLS, CDR2 YYNGEE. Written as DNA, the CDR3 is TGTGCCAGCAGCGTAGGTCCGAAAGAAGCCTACGAGCAGTACTTC. Translating gives CASSVGPKEAYEQYF. Using reference TRBV9 and TRBJ2-7 for the parts outside the CDR3, the full variable domain is DSGVTQTPKHLITATGQRVTLRCSPRSGDLSVYWYQQSLDQGLQFLIQYYNGEERAKGNILERFSAQQFPDLHSELNLSSLELGDSALYFCASSVGPKEAYEQYFGPGTRLTVT.

The chain uses TRBV27 and TRBJ1-5, with 9 bases fitting TRBD1. This CDR3 has 15 residues. Germline lookup yields CDR1 MNHEY and CDR2 SMNVEV (reference sequence). V lost 8 bases, J lost 4 bases, and 9 bases stayed unmatched. Here the CDR3 DNA reads TGTGCCAGCGCATACACAGGGGGCGAGAATCAGCCCCAGCATTTT. It specifies CASAYTGGENQPQHF.

This rearrangement joins TRBV5-1 to TRBJ1-6; D remains ambiguous. The germline gives CDR1 SGHRS, CDR2 YFSETQ. The germline V and J ends were trimmed by 4 bases and 0 bases, with 14 bases remaining between them. There are 17 residues in the CDR3. This CDR3 reads CASSTRPDISYNSPLHF. In nucleotides, the CDR3 is TGCGCCAGCAGCACAAGGCCGGATATCTCCTATAATTCACCCCTCCACTTT.

The chain has TRBV5-4 and TRBJ1-3; 8 bases align to TRBD1. The germline CDR1 and CDR2 sequences are SGHNT and YYREEE (reference sequence). CDR3 length: 15 amino acids. The J segment lost 3 bases and the V segment lost 5 bases, leaving 7 bases of the junction unmatched. CDR3 amino acids: CASREGQGYGNTIYF. In DNA, the CDR3 is TGTGCCAGCAGGGAAGGACAGGGCTATGGAAACACCATATATTTT.

This clone was recorded a few times. The V and J genes are TRBV7-2 and TRBJ1-2; D may be TRBD1 (5 bases). This CDR3 has 15 residues. The germline V and J ends were trimmed by 5 bases and 4 bases, with 17 bases remaining between them. Germline V CDR1 and CDR2: SGHTA, FQGNSA. CDR3 residues: CASSPPLGESYGYTF. CDR3 nucleotides: TGTGCCAGCAGCCCCCCGCTAGGGGAATCCTATGGCTACACCTTC. The full variable domain, its missing parts supplied by reference TRBV7-2 and TRBJ1-2, is GAGVSQSPSNKVTEKGKDVELRCDPISGHTALYWYRQSLGQGLEFLIYFQGNSAPDKSGLPSDRFSAERTGGSVSTLTIQRTQQEDSAVYLCASSPPLGESYGYTFGSGTRLTVV.

The chain links TRBV27 to TRBJ2-7, with TRBD1 matching 8 bases. V was clipped by 6 bases and J by 2 bases; unmatched bases: 6. Germline CDR1 is MNHEY and CDR2 is SMNVEV (reference sequence). CDR3 length equals 14 residues. The CDR3 sequence: CASRLTGGTYEQYF. CDR3 DNA: TGTGCCAGCAGGTTAACAGGGGGTACCTACGAGCAGTACTTC.

The chain combines TRBV30 with TRBJ2-3; 13 positions agree with TRBD2. Trimming cost V 5 bases and J 2 bases; bases outside gene matches: 7. This CDR3 region has 16 residues. Germline CDR1 is GTSNPN and CDR2 is SVGIG (reference sequence). The CDR3 sequence: CAWGRLAGGLTDTQYF. CDR3 DNA: TGTGCCTGGGGACGACTAGCGGGGGGACTCACAGATACGCAGTATTTT.

The chain couples TRBV5-1 to TRBJ1-1, with 12 bases aligning to TRBD1. Unmatched junction bases numbered 9, after V lost 4 bases and J lost 8 bases. The CDR3 has 15 amino acids. Germline CDR1 SGHRS, CDR2 YFSETQ. The CDR3 DNA is TGCGCCAGCAGCCTCGGGACAGGGGGCTTACTGGAAGCTTTCTTT. Protein: CASSLGTGGLLEAFF.

The chain has TRBV25-1 and TRBJ1-4; D may be TRBD1 (6 bases). Trimming left V 3 bases short and J 8 bases short, with 16 bases between. This CDR3 region has 15 residues. Germline values: CDR1 MGHDK, CDR2 SYGVNS. CDR3 in amino acids: CASSEGPGHPEKLFF. CDR3 nucleotide sequence: TGTGCCAGCAGTGAGGGACCGGGACATCCCGAAAAACTGTTTTTT.

This clone was recorded a few times. The V gene is TRBV15, the J gene TRBJ1-1, with D perhaps matching TRBD1 (6 bases). CDR3 size: 15 residues. V was trimmed by 2 bases and J by 4 bases, leaving 14 bases between them. The germline gives CDR1 LNHNV, CDR2 YYDKDF (reference sequence). The CDR3 nucleotides are TGTGCCACCAGCAGACTACAGGGAGGGGGCACTGAAGCTTTCTTT. This encodes CATSRLQGGGTEAFF.

In its sample, this clone was seen a few times. This chain connects TRBV7-2 to TRBJ1-2; the D gene is possibly TRBD1 (6 bases). Germline-derived CDR1 and CDR2 are SGHTA and FQGNSA. The CDR3 sequence is 15 residues long. Trimming shortened V by 0 bases and J by 8 bases, and 16 bases separated the two germline ends. The CDR3 here is CASSLAGYTGNGYTF. CDR3 sequence (DNA): TGTGCCAGCAGCTTAGCGGGATATACAGGGAACGGCTACACCTTC.

V and J are TRBV5-6 and TRBJ2-1, with 7 bases identical to TRBD2. The J segment lost 7 bases and the V segment lost 4 bases, leaving 8 bases of the junction unmatched. The CDR3 is made up of 14 amino acids. Germline lookup yields CDR1 SGHDT and CDR2 YYEEEE. The CDR3 region is CASSLEGRVNEQFF. In DNA form, the CDR3 reads TGTGCCAGCAGCCTGGAGGGGAGGGTGAATGAGCAGTTCTTC.

The gene calls are TRBV7-9 and TRBJ2-7; no definite D call. The germline V and J ends were trimmed by 1 base and 3 bases, with 4 bases remaining between them. Germline V gives CDR1 SEHNR, CDR2 FQNEAQ (reference sequence). The length of the CDR3 is 12 residues. The CDR3 loop is CASSLVDYEQYF. CDR3 nucleotides: TGTGCCAGCAGCTTAGTGGACTACGAGCAGTACTTC.

This sequence joins TRBV28 and TRBJ2-1; TRBD2 matches 11 bases. This CDR3 spans 18 amino acids. The junction had 11 bases not matched to a gene; V was cut back by 7 bases and J by 0 bases. Germline V gene lookup returns CDR1 MDHEN and CDR2 SYDVKM. The chain's CDR3 is CASNQIGTSGNSYNEQFF. In nucleotides, the CDR3 is TGTGCCAGCAATCAAATAGGGACTAGCGGAAACTCCTACAATGAGCAGTTCTTC. The variable domain in full, completed from reference TRBV28 and TRBJ2-1, reads DVKVTQSSRYLVKRTGEKVFLECVQDMDHENMFWYRQDPGLGLRLIYFSYDVKMKEKGDIPEGYSVSREKKERFSLILESASTNQTSMYLCASNQIGTSGNSYNEQFFGPGTRLTVL.